This entry describes one T cell receptor beta chain. The CDR3 length is 16 residues. The germline gives CDR1 MDHEN, CDR2 SYDVKM. V lost 5 bases and J 3 bases, leaving 19 bases between the germline ends. This sample is part of a study of blood T cell repertoires in COVID-19. Overall study context: From the United States, Italy and Spain came samples of acute and convalescent COVID-19. From T cells, B-cell-depleted T cells, or PBMCs came the material, which was cDNA or gDNA.

Original processing methods: Reference gene primer amplification yielded estimated nucleated cell counts. Profiled with immunoSEQ multiplex PCR; TCRdb holds only in-frame clones, not every one. V, J and clone size are those of that table, while D and trimming were read from the DNA. The sample shows fewer than 90,000 clones, more than 60% of them seen only once. This receptor was obtained from a human donor in a cohort sampled during active COVID-19. The sample comprised peripheral blood. V usage is TRBV28 and J usage is TRBJ2-5; no firm D call. The CDR3 sequence is CASSPRIAIRKETQYF. The CDR3 DNA is TGTGCCAGCAGTCCTAGGATTGCAATACGTAAAGAGACCCAGTACTTC.